Below, 27 T cell receptor beta chains from the same sample are listed, as sequenced in a study of immune evolution from preneoplasia to lung adenocarcinoma. This table comes from immunoSEQ multiplex PCR, and its TCRdb copy is limited to in-frame clones, with some not included. In the table there are some 5,600 clones, about 70% of which are singletons. Material: FFPE lung adenocarcinoma in situ tissue. These receptors originate from a person aged 55 to 79 with lung adenocarcinoma.

Only a few counts were recorded for this clone. This chain uses TRBV5-1 with TRBJ2-1, with 9 bases matching TRBD2. Germline V gene data show CDR1 as SGHRS and CDR2 as YFSETQ. The CDR3 totals 14 residues. The ends lost 0 bases at V and 6 bases at J; junction bases unmatched: 1. Here the CDR3 DNA reads TGCGCCAGCAGCTTGGTAGCGGGGGTCAATGAGCAGTTCTTC. Residues: CASSLVAGVNEQFF.

The CDR3 spells CAWSQGGLNTEAFF. The CDR3 DNA reads TGTGCCTGGAGCCAGGGGGGGCTGAACACTGAAGCTTTCTTT. The genes are TRBV30 and TRBJ1-1, with TRBD1 matching over 7 bases. The V segment lost 3 bases and the J segment 0 bases; nucleotides outside the gene matches: 4. The CDR3 consists of 14 residues. The germline gives CDR1 GTSNPN, CDR2 SVGIG (reference sequence).

J is TRBJ2-7 and V is TRBV7-2, with 7 bases fitting TRBD1. V gave up 6 bases and J gave up 2 bases; unmatched junction bases: 4. The CDR3 runs to 13 residues. Germline lookup yields CDR1 SGHTA and CDR2 FQGNSA. The CDR3 DNA follows: TGTGCCAGCAGTAGGACAGGTCCCTACGAGCAGTACTTC. This sequence encodes CASSRTGPYEQYF.

CDR3 coding DNA: TGTGCCAGCAGTTACTTCGGGACAGACACTGAAGCTTTCTTT. Encoded protein: CASSYFGTDTEAFF. The chain carries TRBV6-6 and TRBJ1-1, with 7 bases matching TRBD1. CDR1 is MNHNY and CDR2 is SVGAGI in the germline V gene (reference sequence). J was trimmed by 3 bases and V by 1 base; bases with no gene match: 2. CDR3 size: 14 residues.

V gene TRBV19 combines with J gene TRBJ2-1; 7 bases agree with TRBD1. The germline CDR1 and CDR2 sequences are LNHDA and SQIVND (reference sequence). The junction had 10 bases not matched to a gene; V was cut back by 5 bases and J by 3 bases. This CDR3 region has 16 residues. CDR3 region: CASSSAGGWDYNEQFF. The CDR3 DNA is TGTGCCAGTAGTTCGGCAGGGGGATGGGACTACAATGAGCAGTTCTTC.

The J gene is TRBJ2-7, the V gene TRBV4-1, with 7 nucleotides matching TRBD1. The CDR3 covers 14 residues. Trimming at V came to 7 bases and at J to 1 base, leaving 7 bases not matched to a gene. Per the germline V gene, CDR1 is MGHRA and CDR2 is YSYEKL. The CDR3 loop is CASTRDRASYEQYF. In nucleotides, the CDR3 is TGCGCCAGCACTAGGGACAGAGCTTCCTACGAGCAGTACTTC.

The V gene is TRBV6-1, the J gene TRBJ1-5; D possibly corresponds to TRBD1 (5 bases). Germline V gene lookup returns CDR1 MNHNS and CDR2 SASEGT. Between the trimmed V and J ends, which lost 4 bases and 6 bases, there was a span of 10 bases. The CDR3 runs 13 residues. CDR3 loop: CASSAAGLQPQHF. The CDR3 region has the DNA TGTGCCAGCAGTGCGGCAGGGCTTCAGCCCCAGCATTTT.

This rearrangement joins TRBV4-1 to TRBJ1-5, with no clear D. This CDR3 comprises 15 residues. The V and J ends lost 4 bases and 4 bases respectively, with 14 bases between them. Per germline, CDR1 MGHRA and CDR2 YSYEKL. The CDR3 sequence is CASSPFPGFNQPQHF. The CDR3 DNA reads as TGCGCCAGCAGCCCCTTTCCGGGTTTTAATCAGCCCCAGCATTTT.

There are a few counts of this clone. The chain has TRBV11-2 and TRBJ2-7; D perhaps matches TRBD1 (5 bases). The CDR3 extends over 14 amino acids. V was cut by 0 bases and J by 2 bases, with 8 bases left in between. The germline gives CDR1 SGHAT, CDR2 FQNNGV. The CDR3 protein is CASSLEVGPYEQYF. For the CDR3, the DNA is TGTGCCAGCAGCTTAGAGGTGGGGCCCTACGAGCAGTACTTC.

The V gene is TRBV19, the J gene TRBJ1-2, with D tentatively TRBD1 (5 bases). Germline CDR1 reads LNHDA; CDR2 reads SQIVND (reference sequence). The CDR3 extends over 15 amino acids. The V and J ends lost 3 bases and 2 bases respectively, with 13 bases between them. The CDR3 loop reads CASSMPRAGNYGYTF. CDR3 DNA: TGTGCCAGTAGTATGCCCAGGGCAGGAAACTATGGCTACACCTTC.

The chain uses TRBV9 and TRBJ1-3; D is ambiguous. This CDR3 comprises 15 residues. Trimming removed 0 bases at V and 0 bases at J, with 7 bases between. In germline, CDR1 is SGDLS, CDR2 YYNGEE. Here the CDR3 DNA reads TGTGCCAGCAGCGTAGAGAGTTCCTCTGGAAACACCATATATTTT. Protein: CASSVESSSGNTIYF.

This clone was counted a single time. This chain joins TRBV19 and TRBJ1-4; TRBD1 aligns across 9 bases. The CDR3 runs 15 residues. Trimming removed 4 bases from V and 6 bases from J; junction bases left unmatched: 6. Germline loops: CDR1 LNHDA, CDR2 SQIVND (reference sequence). For the CDR3, the DNA is TGTGCCAGTAGTAGAAGGGGACAGGGAGATGAAAAACTGTTTTTT. Translating gives CASSRRGQGDEKLFF.

J is TRBJ2-1 and V is TRBV15; maybe TRBD1 (6 bases). The germline CDR1 and CDR2 sequences are LNHNV and YYDKDF (reference sequence). The germline V and J ends were trimmed by 1 base and 7 bases, with 20 bases remaining between them. The CDR3 is made up of 17 amino acids. The CDR3 protein is CATSRVSRVSGQNEQFF. The CDR3 nucleotides are TGTGCCACCAGCAGAGTTTCGCGGGTTTCGGGACAAAATGAGCAGTTCTTC.

This clone appeared a few times. The CDR3 region is CASSFSGGYGYTF. The CDR3 DNA is TGTGCCAGCAGCTTCTCAGGGGGCTATGGCTACACCTTC. The V and J genes are TRBV7-9 and TRBJ1-2, with 7 bases lining up with TRBD1. The J segment lost 4 bases and the V segment lost 3 bases, leaving 2 bases of the junction unmatched. This CDR3 region has 13 residues. Per germline, CDR1 SEHNR and CDR2 FQNEAQ (reference sequence).

A few counts support this clone. DNA of the CDR3: TGTGCCAGCAGCCCGCTTGGCGGAAACACCATATATTTT. This encodes CASSPLGGNTIYF. The chain employs TRBV11-2 and TRBJ1-3, with no clear D. Germline V gene data show CDR1 as SGHAT and CDR2 as FQNNGV. This CDR3 has 13 amino acids. Trimming left V 5 bases short and J 4 bases short, with 9 bases between.

Of note for this clone: Within the sample, other DNA sequences also encode this same CDR3. The rearrangement links TRBV6-5 to TRBJ2-7; D unclear. The CDR3 totals 15 residues. V was pared by 0 bases and J by 1 base, with 10 bases between. Germline V CDR1 and CDR2: MNHEY, SVGAGI. The CDR3 DNA reads TGTGCCAGCAGTTACTCTGAGGAAACTTCCTACGAGCAGTACTTC. It codes for CASSYSEETSYEQYF.

This sequence joins TRBV18 and TRBJ2-1; D gene unclear. Trimming took 3 bases from V and 0 from J, leaving 18 bases between them. Germline CDR1 KGHSH, CDR2 LQKENI. This CDR3 is built from 18 residues. This CDR3 reads CASSPPSSGLLSYNEQFF. The CDR3, as DNA: TGTGCCAGCTCACCGCCCTCCTCCGGGCTGCTCTCCTACAATGAGCAGTTCTTC.

V usage is TRBV11-2 and J usage is TRBJ2-1, with 14 bases that match TRBD2. The CDR3 totals 16 residues. CDR1 and CDR2 from the germline V gene are SGHAT and FQNNGV. Trimming cost V 1 base and J 10 bases; bases outside gene matches: 6. CDR3: CASSLGLAGGEVEQFF. The CDR3 nucleotides are TGTGCCAGCAGCTTAGGACTAGCGGGGGGGGAGGTAGAGCAGTTCTTC.

This chain connects TRBV5-6 to TRBJ2-7, with a possible D match to TRBD2 (5 bases). The CDR3 is made up of 14 amino acids. Trimming shortened V by 3 bases and J by 4 bases, and 14 bases separated the two germline ends. Germline values: CDR1 SGHDT, CDR2 YYEEEE. The CDR3 is CASSSYQRRYEQYF. CDR3 nucleotide sequence: TGTGCCAGCAGCTCTTACCAGCGGAGATACGAGCAGTACTTC.

The chain couples TRBV9 to TRBJ2-1, with 10 bases matching TRBD2. The CDR3 loop spans 17 amino acids. Germline assignment: CDR1 SGDLS and CDR2 YYNGEE. Trimming cost V 0 bases and J 9 bases; bases outside gene matches: 12. CDR3 in DNA: TGTGCCAGCAGCGTAGAGGCCGGGACTAGCGTTTTTGGTGAGCAGTTCTTC. It codes for CASSVEAGTSVFGEQFF.

The J gene is TRBJ1-2, the V gene TRBV30, with D possibly TRBD1 on 5 matching bases. Trimming took 4 bases from V and 0 from J, leaving 9 bases between them. In germline, CDR1 is GTSNPN, CDR2 SVGIG (reference sequence). The CDR3 is 13 residues long. CDR3 nucleotide sequence: TGTGCCTGGAAGACAGATTCTAACTATGGCTACACCTTC. Amino acids: CAWKTDSNYGYTF. The complete variable domain, with remaining parts taken from reference TRBV30 and TRBJ1-2, reads SQTIHQWPATLVQPVGSPLSLECTVEGTSNPNLYWYRQAAGRGLQLLFYSVGIGQISSEVPQNLSASRPQDRQFILSSKKLLLSDSGFYLCAWKTDSNYGYTFGSGTRLTVV.

The chain joins TRBV4-1 to TRBJ1-1, with a possible D match to TRBD1 (5 bases). The CDR3 totals 17 residues. CDR1 is MGHRA and CDR2 is YSYEKL in the germline V gene. V lost 0 bases, J lost 0 bases, and 14 bases lay in between. CDR3 amino acids: CASSQDGGGFMNTEAFF. Here the CDR3 DNA reads TGCGCCAGCAGCCAAGATGGGGGGGGTTTTATGAACACTGAAGCTTTCTTT.

This chain uses TRBV7-2 with TRBJ2-3; the match to TRBD2 covers 9 bases. This CDR3 is 16 amino acids long. Germline assignment: CDR1 SGHTA and CDR2 FQGNSA. The trim removed 7 bases at V and 2 bases at J, leaving 10 bases unmatched. CDR3 protein: CASTRVAGGFTDTQYF. CDR3 in DNA: TGTGCCAGCACCCGGGTGGCGGGGGGGTTCACAGATACGCAGTATTTT.

The chain is built from TRBV11-2 and TRBJ2-7, with 9 bases fitting TRBD1. The germline V gene has CDR1 SGHAT and CDR2 FQNNGV. V dropped 2 bases and J dropped 5; count of bases not matched to a gene: 1. This CDR3 contains 13 residues. The CDR3 DNA reads as TGTGCCAGCAGCTTAAGGACAGGGGACGAGCAGTACTTC. This sequence encodes CASSLRTGDEQYF.

This clone occurred a few times. The chain couples TRBV9 to TRBJ1-1; 12 nucleotides line up with TRBD1. The CDR3 has 16 amino acids. The trim removed 3 bases at V and 2 bases at J, leaving 5 bases unmatched. From germline, CDR1 is SGDLS and CDR2 YYNGEE. The CDR3 protein is CASSAGDRGLNTEAFF. The CDR3 DNA follows: TGTGCCAGCAGCGCGGGGGACAGGGGGCTTAACACTGAAGCTTTCTTT.

This clone has more than one count but fewer than ten. This chain uses TRBV28 with TRBJ1-4; D gene uncertain. Trimming pared 2 bases from V and 5 bases from J, leaving 15 bases between. The CDR3 runs 16 residues. Germline CDR1 MDHEN, CDR2 SYDVKM. This CDR3 is CASSLPLPRRNEKLFF. The CDR3 DNA follows: TGTGCCAGCAGTTTACCGCTGCCCCGCCGCAATGAAAAACTGTTTTTT.

The V call is TRBV28, the J call TRBJ1-3; no clear D gene. The germline V gene encodes CDR1 MDHEN and CDR2 SYDVKM. There are 15 residues in the CDR3. V shed 6 bases and J shed 2 bases, with 14 bases lying between them. The DNA of the CDR3 is TGTGCCAGCAGCCCCGGCCGGGGAACTGGAAACACCATATATTTT. Protein sequence: CASSPGRGTGNTIYF.